This passage covers 15 T cell receptor beta chains from one sample sequenced in a study of Graves' ophthalmopathy and Graves' hyperthyroidism. RNA transcripts were the template, and TCR beta CDR3 regions were amplified from them. HTBI-primed RT-PCR formed the first round, and a multiplex PCR formed the second. One entry per CDR3 protein, called by TCRdb with MiXCR from the multiplex PCR reads. The sample has hundreds of thousands of distinct CDR3 sequences; 20% to 25% are singletons. Sequenced: peripheral blood. These receptors all come from a woman aged 18-29 years with stable Graves' hyperthyroidism. Some clones in this sample may be carry-over from other donors' samples.

At least ten counts were recorded for this clonotype. The CDR3 here is CASSSRDPYEQYF. The DNA for the CDR3 is TGTGCCAGCAGCTCCCGGGACCCCTACGAGCAGTACTTC. The V call is TRBV7-2, the J call TRBJ2-7, with D possibly called TRBD1 or TRBD2 (5 bases each). Germline-derived CDR1 and CDR2 are SGHTA and FQGNSA. V was cut by 4 bases and J by 2 bases, with 9 bases left in between. The CDR3 is 13 residues long.

This clonotype was observed many times. V and J are TRBV7-2 and TRBJ1-2, with D possibly being TRBD1 (6 bases). The V gene lost 5 bases and the J gene lost 2 bases, with 15 bases spanning the gap. CDR1 is SGHTA and CDR2 is FQGNSA in the germline V gene. This CDR3 is 15 amino acids long. The CDR3 nucleotides read TGTGCCAGCAGCAGAAATCTGGGGGCAAACTATGGCTACACCTTC. The encoded protein is CASSRNLGANYGYTF.

This clonotype has ten or more counts. The chain links TRBV12-3 or TRBV12-4 to TRBJ1-1; 11 bases are a match to TRBD1. The J segment lost 11 bases and the V segment lost 5 bases, leaving 13 bases of the junction unmatched. The CDR3 is 15 amino acids. CDR3 sequence: CASSTTGTGGVRAFF. CDR3 nucleotide sequence: TGTGCCAGCAGTACTACCGGGACAGGGGGAGTGAGGGCTTTCTTT.

This clonotype has a handful of counts. The V and J genes are TRBV5-5 and TRBJ1-2; D perhaps matches TRBD1 (5 bases). Looked up from germline, CDR1 is SGHKS and CDR2 is YYEKEE (reference sequence). Trimming took 4 bases from V and 0 from J, leaving 10 bases between them. CDR3 size: 14 residues. In DNA form, the CDR3 reads TGTGCCAGCAGCAAGGACACCTCTAACTATGGCTACACCTTC. Amino acids: CASSKDTSNYGYTF.

At least ten counts were recorded for this clonotype. The chain combines TRBV9 with TRBJ2-2; D could derive from TRBD1 or TRBD2 (7 bases each). Germline CDR1 is SGDLS and CDR2 is YYNGEE. The CDR3 contains 17 residues. V gave up 0 bases and J gave up 1 base, with 13 bases separating them. This CDR3 reads CASSVEGGGRNTGELFF. In nucleotides, the CDR3 is TGTGCCAGCAGCGTAGAAGGGGGCGGGAGGAACACCGGGGAGCTGTTTTTT. Together with reference TRBV9 and TRBJ2-2, the CDR3 gives the full variable domain: DSGVTQTPKHLITATGQRVTLRCSPRSGDLSVYWYQQSLDQGLQFLIQYYNGEERAKGNILERFSAQQFPDLHSELNLSSLELGDSALYFCASSVEGGGRNTGELFFGEGSRLTVL.

This clonotype was recorded at least ten times. This chain uses TRBV6-1 with TRBJ2-7; TRBD1 agrees at 8 bases. CDR3 length: 15 residues. Germline loops: CDR1 MNHNS, CDR2 SASEGT. V trimming: 5 bases; J trimming: 4 bases; junction bases outside the gene matches: 10. CDR3 residues: CASSTHGTGRYEQYF. The CDR3 nucleotides read TGTGCCAGCAGTACACACGGGACAGGACGTTACGAGCAGTACTTC.

The chain joins TRBV28 to TRBJ2-5, with D possibly TRBD1 on 6 matching bases. The CDR3 extends over 16 amino acids. V was cut by 6 bases and J by 0 bases, with 17 bases left in between. Germline-derived CDR1 and CDR2 are MDHEN and SYDVKM. Here the CDR3 DNA reads TGTGCCAGCAGATTAACAGGGTTGGACGACCAAGAGACCCAGTACTTC. Amino acid sequence: CASRLTGLDDQETQYF.

The chain is built from TRBV28 and TRBJ2-1; maybe TRBD2 (6 bases). Looked up from germline, CDR1 is MDHEN and CDR2 is SYDVKM. The CDR3 is 15 amino acids. V lost 3 bases and J 6 bases, leaving 15 bases between the germline ends. In DNA, the CDR3 is TGTGCCAGCAGTTTCGGAGGGAGGACTTCCAATGAGCAGTTCTTC. Translated: CASSFGGRTSNEQFF.

The V gene is TRBV24-1, the J gene TRBJ2-7, with 8 bases fitting TRBD1. Germline V CDR1 and CDR2: KGHDR, SFDVKD. J gave up 5 bases and V 4 bases, and 9 bases lay outside the gene matches. The CDR3 totals 15 residues. The DNA of the CDR3 is TGTGCCACCAGTGACGCTGGACAGGGAGGCAACGAGCAGTACTTC. Translated: CATSDAGQGGNEQYF.

This clonotype has ten or more counts. The gene calls are TRBV6-2 or TRBV6-3 and TRBJ2-6; D unresolved. Germline V gene lookup returns CDR1 MNHEY and CDR2 SVGEGT. CDR3 length: 15 amino acids. Trimming stripped 2 bases from V and 0 bases from J, with 5 bases between. The CDR3, as DNA: TGTGCCAGCAGTTACCAGGTCTCTGGGGCCAACGTCCTGACTTTC. Its protein is CASSYQVSGANVLTF.

V is TRBV6-2 or TRBV6-3 and J is TRBJ2-7; 8 bases map to TRBD2. J lost 2 bases, V lost 1 base, and 1 base had no gene match. This CDR3 comprises 14 residues. The V gene's germline CDR1 is MNHEY and CDR2 SVGEGT. The CDR3: CASSYYSGAYEQYF. CDR3 DNA sequence: TGTGCCAGCAGTTACTATAGCGGGGCCTACGAGCAGTACTTC.

The chain combines TRBV6-2 or TRBV6-3 with TRBJ2-7, with 8 bases identical to TRBD2. The CDR3 is 13 amino acids. V was pared by 10 bases and J by 0 bases, with 5 bases of the junction left unmatched. Germline V lookup: CDR1 MNHEY, CDR2 SVGEGT. CDR3 bases: TGTGCCACCTGTAGCGGGGCCTCCTACGAGCAGTACTTC. Protein product: CATCSGASYEQYF.

This clonotype was picked up a small number of times. The genes are TRBV10-3 and TRBJ1-1; D gene uncertain. Germline CDR1 and CDR2: ENHRY and SYGVKD. V was pared by 0 bases and J by 8 bases, with 10 bases between. CDR3 length equals 13 residues. CDR3 sequence: CAISESSSQEAFF. The CDR3 nucleotides read TGTGCCATCAGTGAGTCGAGCTCACAGGAAGCTTTCTTT.

This clonotype was observed many times. The J gene is TRBJ2-7, the V gene TRBV15; TRBD2 matches at 14 bases. This CDR3 comprises 14 residues. The junction had 3 bases not matched to a gene; V was cut back by 5 bases and J by 6 bases. In germline, CDR1 is LNHNV, CDR2 YYDKDF (reference sequence). In DNA form, the CDR3 reads TGTGCCACCAGCCGACTAGCGGGAGGGCGCGAGCAGTACTTC. Translation: CATSRLAGGREQYF.

The chain has TRBV15 and TRBJ2-5; D assignment may be TRBD1 or TRBD2 (6 bases each). V dropped 4 bases and J dropped 5 bases, with 11 bases sitting between them. The CDR3 sequence is 13 residues long. Germline CDR1 LNHNV, CDR2 YYDKDF (reference sequence). DNA of the CDR3: TGTGCCACCAGCAAGGGGGGCCGTGAGACCCAGTACTTC. Its protein is CATSKGGRETQYF.